A selection of T cell receptor beta chains follows, all from one sample in a study of cytomegalovirus exposure and HLA in healthy donors. Libraries were prepared by immunoSEQ multiplex PCR; TCRdb keeps only in-frame clonotypes and omits some of them. The data show about 90,000 clones, about 90% seen once. The sample taken for sequencing was PBMCs. The receptor source for this set is a man between 18 and 29 years old in good health and CMV-seronegative. Each CDR3 is given with its conserved first and last residue. D genes are given only for firm matches. Clone sizes are given selectively: once, few, many, or a class where the clone is expanded.

v_call: TRBV18; j_call: TRBJ2-6; d_call: -; clone_size: once; cdr3_aa: CASSRQGGSGANVLTF; cdr3_nt: TGTGCCAGCTCACGGCAGGGGGGCTCTGGGGCCAACGTCCTGACTTTC
v_call: TRBV27; j_call: TRBJ2-1; d_call: TRBD2; clone_size: -; cdr3_aa: CASSSGSGRAGEQFF; cdr3_nt: TGTGCCAGCAGTTCCGGGAGCGGGAGGGCCGGTGAGCAGTTCTTC
v_call: TRBV4-2; j_call: TRBJ2-7; d_call: TRBD1; clone_size: once; cdr3_aa: CASSHPPGPGQGPQYF; cdr3_nt: TGTGCCAGCAGCCACCCACCTGGCCCGGGACAGGGCCCGCAGTACTTC
v_call: TRBV29-1; j_call: TRBJ2-3; d_call: -; clone_size: -; cdr3_aa: CSVPTGPWGDTQYF; cdr3_nt: TGCAGCGTTCCTACAGGGCCTTGGGGAGATACGCAGTATTTT
v_call: TRBV9; j_call: TRBJ1-3; d_call: TRBD1; clone_size: -; cdr3_aa: CASSVGTGENGNTIYF; cdr3_nt: TGTGCCAGCAGCGTAGGGACAGGGGAAAATGGAAACACCATATATTTT
v_call: TRBV9; j_call: TRBJ2-7; d_call: TRBD1; clone_size: -; cdr3_aa: CASSLGGQGIHEQYF; cdr3_nt: TGTGCCAGCAGCCTAGGGGGACAGGGGATCCACGAGCAGTACTTC
v_call: TRBV13; j_call: TRBJ2-5; d_call: TRBD2; clone_size: -; cdr3_aa: CASSRPGLAGQETQYF; cdr3_nt: TGTGCCAGCAGCAGGCCGGGACTAGCGGGACAAGAGACCCAGTACTTC
v_call: TRBV6-1; j_call: TRBJ2-7; d_call: -; clone_size: -; cdr3_aa: CASSPLGEQYF; cdr3_nt: TGTGCCAGCAGCCCTCTCGGGGAGCAGTACTTC
v_call: TRBV5-4; j_call: TRBJ2-3; d_call: -; clone_size: -; cdr3_aa: CASSWSDTQYF; cdr3_nt: TGTGCCAGCAGCTGGAGCGATACGCAGTATTTT
v_call: TRBV5-5; j_call: TRBJ2-7; d_call: TRBD1; clone_size: -; cdr3_aa: CASSRIFNDRDPSYEQYF; cdr3_nt: TGTGCCAGCAGCCGGATTTTCAACGACAGGGATCCCTCCTACGAGCAGTACTTC
v_call: TRBV11-1; j_call: TRBJ2-7; d_call: -; clone_size: -; cdr3_aa: CASTGSGYEQYF; cdr3_nt: TGTGCCAGCACCGGGAGTGGCTACGAGCAGTACTTC
v_call: TRBV21-1; j_call: TRBJ2-1; d_call: -; clone_size: -; cdr3_aa: CASSLNTWEGQIEQFF; cdr3_nt: TGTGCCAGCAGCTTGAACACGTGGGAGGGCCAGATTGAGCAGTTCTTC
v_call: TRBV6-1; j_call: TRBJ1-1; d_call: -; clone_size: few; cdr3_aa: CASSELTEAFF; cdr3_nt: TGTGCCAGCAGTGAACTAACGGAGGCTTTCTTT
v_call: TRBV6-5; j_call: TRBJ2-7; d_call: TRBD1; clone_size: -; cdr3_aa: CASKTRWTGGYEQYF; cdr3_nt: TGTGCCAGTAAAACACGGTGGACAGGGGGCTACGAGCAGTACTTC
v_call: TRBV6-6; j_call: TRBJ1-1; d_call: -; clone_size: -; cdr3_aa: CASSYYQGTTEAFF; cdr3_nt: TGTGCCAGCAGTTATTATCAGGGTACCACTGAAGCTTTCTTT
v_call: TRBV6-5; j_call: TRBJ1-5; d_call: -; clone_size: -; cdr3_aa: CASKGDGNQPQHF; cdr3_nt: TGTGCCAGCAAAGGGGATGGCAATCAGCCCCAGCATTTT
v_call: TRBV28; j_call: TRBJ1-1; d_call: -; clone_size: -; cdr3_aa: CASSLPNSEAFF; cdr3_nt: TGTGCCAGCAGTCTCCCTAACTCTGAAGCTTTCTTT
v_call: TRBV28; j_call: TRBJ2-1; d_call: -; clone_size: -; cdr3_aa: CAIRQAGVYNEQFF; cdr3_nt: TGTGCCATCCGACAGGCGGGGGTCTACAATGAGCAGTTCTTC
v_call: TRBV27; j_call: TRBJ1-5; d_call: TRBD1; clone_size: -; cdr3_aa: CASSSEATGNQPQHF; cdr3_nt: TGTGCCAGCAGTTCCGAGGCGACAGGGAATCAGCCCCAGCATTTT
v_call: TRBV9; j_call: TRBJ2-1; d_call: TRBD2; clone_size: -; cdr3_aa: CASSVVSGGAGEQFF; cdr3_nt: TGTGCCAGCAGCGTAGTCAGCGGGGGGGCGGGAGAGCAGTTCTTC
v_call: TRBV13; j_call: TRBJ2-2; d_call: -; clone_size: -; cdr3_aa: CASSFNGRKAGELFF; cdr3_nt: TGTGCCAGCAGCTTCAACGGGAGAAAGGCCGGGGAGCTGTTTTTT
v_call: TRBV5-4; j_call: TRBJ1-2; d_call: -; clone_size: -; cdr3_aa: CASSSQIGYTF; cdr3_nt: TGTGCCAGCAGCTCACAGATTGGCTACACCTTC
v_call: TRBV10-3; j_call: TRBJ2-7; d_call: TRBD2; clone_size: once; cdr3_aa: CAIRDSGRAGEQYF; cdr3_nt: TGTGCCATCAGGGATAGCGGGAGGGCCGGCGAGCAGTACTTC
v_call: TRBV27; j_call: TRBJ1-1; d_call: -; clone_size: -; cdr3_aa: CASSLFNSGSGTEAFF; cdr3_nt: TGTGCCAGCAGTTTATTTAATTCGGGTTCGGGGACTGAAGCTTTCTTT
v_call: TRBV5-4; j_call: TRBJ2-3; d_call: TRBD2; clone_size: -; cdr3_aa: CASEFAALAGARADTQYF; cdr3_nt: TGTGCCAGCGAGTTCGCGGCCCTAGCGGGAGCGAGGGCAGATACGCAGTATTTT
v_call: TRBV28; j_call: TRBJ1-5; d_call: -; clone_size: -; cdr3_aa: CASRPDIYSNQPQHF; cdr3_nt: TGTGCCAGCAGACCGGACATTTATAGCAATCAGCCCCAGCATTTT
v_call: TRBV4-1; j_call: TRBJ2-1; d_call: -; clone_size: -; cdr3_aa: CASSQVEREGAMDEQFF; cdr3_nt: TGCGCCAGCAGCCAAGTCGAACGAGAAGGGGCTATGGATGAGCAGTTCTTC
v_call: TRBV7-2; j_call: TRBJ1-3; d_call: -; clone_size: -; cdr3_aa: CASSLRPANSGNTIYF; cdr3_nt: TGTGCCAGCAGCTTGAGGCCGGCAAACTCTGGAAACACCATATATTTT
v_call: TRBV28; j_call: TRBJ1-5; d_call: TRBD1; clone_size: few; cdr3_aa: CASSFITTGGRQPQHF; cdr3_nt: TGTGCCAGCAGCTTCATCACCACAGGGGGGAGGCAGCCCCAGCATTTT
v_call: TRBV4-2; j_call: TRBJ2-7; d_call: -; clone_size: -; cdr3_aa: CASKRVSPYEQYF; cdr3_nt: TGTGCCAGCAAGAGAGTTAGTCCTTACGAGCAGTACTTC
v_call: TRBV15; j_call: TRBJ1-4; d_call: -; clone_size: -; cdr3_aa: CATSRRRTGTTNEKLFF; cdr3_nt: TGTGCCACCAGCAGACGGCGAACCGGGACAACTAATGAAAAACTGTTTTTT
v_call: TRBV7-2; j_call: TRBJ2-1; d_call: -; clone_size: -; cdr3_aa: CASSLWGRSYNEQFF; cdr3_nt: TGTGCCAGCAGCTTATGGGGCAGGTCCTACAATGAGCAGTTCTTC
v_call: TRBV6-1; j_call: TRBJ1-1; d_call: -; clone_size: once; cdr3_aa: CASSELPQAGEAFF; cdr3_nt: TGTGCCAGCAGTGAACTTCCCCAGGCTGGGGAAGCTTTCTTT
v_call: TRBV5-4; j_call: TRBJ2-1; d_call: -; clone_size: -; cdr3_aa: CASSQGLTQLNEQFF; cdr3_nt: TGTGCCAGCAGCCAGGGACTCACACAACTCAATGAGCAGTTCTTC
v_call: TRBV6-6; j_call: TRBJ2-7; d_call: TRBD1; clone_size: once; cdr3_aa: CASSFGQGSYEQYF; cdr3_nt: TGTGCCAGCAGTTTCGGACAGGGTTCCTACGAGCAGTACTTC
v_call: TRBV6-1; j_call: TRBJ2-7; d_call: TRBD1; clone_size: -; cdr3_aa: CASLRDRIYSEQYF; cdr3_nt: TGTGCCAGCCTTCGGGACAGGATATATTCCGAGCAGTACTTC
v_call: TRBV11-2; j_call: TRBJ2-2; d_call: TRBD2; clone_size: -; cdr3_aa: CASTPPLAGVGELFF; cdr3_nt: TGTGCCAGCACCCCCCCGCTAGCGGGAGTCGGGGAGCTGTTTTTT
v_call: TRBV27; j_call: TRBJ1-1; d_call: -; clone_size: -; cdr3_aa: CASRDHRLNTEAFF; cdr3_nt: TGTGCCAGCAGGGATCACAGGCTGAACACTGAAGCTTTCTTT
v_call: TRBV29-1; j_call: TRBJ1-1; d_call: -; clone_size: -; cdr3_aa: CSVVADLNTEAFF; cdr3_nt: TGCAGCGTTGTGGCAGACTTGAACACTGAAGCTTTCTTT
v_call: TRBV14; j_call: TRBJ2-7; d_call: TRBD2; clone_size: -; cdr3_aa: CASSHLAGGSYEQYF; cdr3_nt: TGTGCCAGCAGCCATCTTGCCGGGGGGTCCTACGAGCAGTACTTC
v_call: TRBV7-2; j_call: TRBJ2-2; d_call: TRBD2; clone_size: -; cdr3_aa: CASSLLAGGPDTGELFF; cdr3_nt: TGTGCCAGCAGCTTACTAGCGGGAGGGCCTGACACCGGGGAGCTGTTTTTT
v_call: TRBV27; j_call: TRBJ2-7; d_call: TRBD2; clone_size: -; cdr3_aa: CASSYYQRELSAYEQYF; cdr3_nt: TGTGCCAGCAGTTATTACCAGCGGGAGCTTTCCGCCTACGAGCAGTACTTC
v_call: TRBV11-3; j_call: TRBJ1-3; d_call: -; clone_size: -; cdr3_aa: CASSFPGIRPLDTIYF; cdr3_nt: TGTGCCAGCAGCTTCCCCGGGATCCGGCCTTTGGACACCATATATTTT
v_call: TRBV10-1; j_call: TRBJ2-3; d_call: TRBD2; clone_size: once; cdr3_aa: CASSESNTSFTSGGGNTQYF; cdr3_nt: TGCGCCAGCAGTGAGTCGAATACGTCTTTCACTAGCGGAGGGGGAAATACGCAGTATTTT
v_call: TRBV28; j_call: TRBJ2-5; d_call: -; clone_size: -; cdr3_aa: CASSRLQLQYF; cdr3_nt: TGTGCCAGCAGTCGACTACAGCTGCAGTACTTC
v_call: TRBV7-6; j_call: TRBJ2-5; d_call: -; clone_size: -; cdr3_aa: CASSPRRRRGETQYF; cdr3_nt: TGTGCCAGCAGCCCCCGCCGGCGGCGGGGAGAGACCCAGTACTTC
v_call: TRBV7-9; j_call: TRBJ2-1; d_call: -; clone_size: -; cdr3_aa: CASSLAPSYNEQFF; cdr3_nt: TGTGCCAGCAGCTTAGCGCCTAGCTACAATGAGCAGTTCTTC
v_call: TRBV19; j_call: TRBJ1-2; d_call: -; clone_size: -; cdr3_aa: CASRRGIADTF; cdr3_nt: TGTGCCAGTCGGCGGGGGATAGCAGACACCTTC
v_call: TRBV5-1; j_call: TRBJ2-2; d_call: TRBD2; clone_size: -; cdr3_aa: CASRTVAGNTGELFF; cdr3_nt: TGCGCCAGTCGAACCGTAGCGGGGAACACCGGGGAGCTGTTTTTT
v_call: TRBV19; j_call: TRBJ2-1; d_call: TRBD2; clone_size: few; cdr3_aa: CASSIASGIGNEQFF; cdr3_nt: TGTGCCAGTAGTATAGCTAGCGGGATAGGTAATGAGCAGTTCTTC